The 22 T cell receptor beta chains reported below all come from one sample, sequenced in a study of CXCR3-negative and CXCR3-positive naive CD8 T cells (dated by TCRdb to about 2019). Study-level results and caveats: TRB CDR3s from CXCR3-positive naive cells showed higher hydrophobicity (lower Kidera factor 4), lower energy, and higher strength and volume indices than CXCR3-negative naive cells.

The listed sequencing device is NextSeq 550. The Human TCR Profiling Kit (MiLaboratory) was used to prepare UMI-labeled 5' RACE TRB cDNA libraries. Each entry corresponds to one CDR3 protein sequence from reads that TCRdb reprocessed, and DNA is not given. This sample's records show roughly 130,000 distinct CDR3 sequences. Jointly, the top ten make up about 0.61% of the sample. These TCRs are of unknown antigen specificity. The sample consisted of naive CXCR3+ CD8+ T cells from blood. The cell subset or site label of this sample denotes: CD45RO-CCR7+CD27+CD95- naive CD8+ T cells expressing CXCR3 (TNR3+). The receptors come from a human donor in good health. Some clones in this sample may be carry-over from other donors' samples.

The chain carries TRBV5-6 and TRBJ2-1; checking the TCRdb D call of TRBD1 is not possible without DNA. Germline V lookup: CDR1 SGHDT, CDR2 YYEEEE. This CDR3 has 16 amino acids. This CDR3 reads CASSFTGTGTGNEQFF.

CDR3 loop: CASSQAVDRDLIGYTF. J is TRBJ1-2 and V is TRBV4-3; absent DNA, TCRdb's TRBD1 call cannot be checked. Germline values: CDR1 LGHNA, CDR2 YSLEER. The CDR3 extends over 16 amino acids.

The chain has TRBV29-1 and TRBJ2-7; lacking DNA, the TRBD1 call made by TCRdb goes unchecked. Germline V CDR1 and CDR2: SQVTM, ANQGSEA. The CDR3 runs to 13 residues. CDR3 residues: CSVALMTGYEQYF.

The chain employs TRBV5-1 and TRBJ2-3; TCRdb designates TRBD2, a call that cannot be tested without DNA. Germline CDR1 and CDR2: SGHRS and YFSETQ. There are 14 residues in the CDR3. The CDR3 region is CASSLVAGRDTQYF.

The rearrangement uses TRBV24-1 and TRBJ1-4; without DNA, the TCRdb call of TRBD1 cannot be checked. CDR1 KGHDR and CDR2 SFDVKD come from the germline V gene. This CDR3 has 13 amino acids. CDR3 amino acids: CATMDSDNEKLFF.

J is TRBJ2-5 and V is TRBV28; TCRdb picks TRBD1, but there is no DNA to check that call. This CDR3 is 16 amino acids long. CDR1 is MDHEN, CDR2 SYDVKM, per germline. The CDR3 reads CASSLDTGTDQETQYF.

V usage is TRBV19 and J usage is TRBJ2-5; the D gene TCRdb calls, TRBD2, cannot be checked with no DNA. CDR3 length: 14 amino acids. In germline, CDR1 is LNHDA, CDR2 SQIVND (reference sequence). The CDR3 sequence is CASSATSGQETQYF.

This CDR3 reads CASGVSQREETQYF. The J gene is TRBJ2-5, the V gene TRBV7-9; TCRdb picks TRBD2, but there is no DNA to check that call. The germline gives CDR1 SEHNR, CDR2 FQNEAQ (reference sequence). The CDR3 extends over 14 amino acids. The full variable domain, rest sourced from reference TRBV7-9 and TRBJ2-5, is DTGVSQNPRHKITKRGQNVTFRCDPISEHNRLYWYRQTLGQGPEFLTYFQNEAQLEKSRLLSDRFSAERPKGSFSTLEIQRTEQGDSAMYLCASGVSQREETQYFGPGTRLLVL.

The chain has TRBV3-1 and TRBJ2-5; TCRdb picks TRBD1, but there is no DNA to check that call. This CDR3 spans 17 amino acids. Germline V CDR1 and CDR2: LGHDT, YNNKEL (reference sequence). The chain's CDR3 is CASSPILTGVGEETQYF.

The CDR3: CASSLEADLLEQYF. The chain links TRBV7-6 to TRBJ2-7; TCRdb's assignment of TRBD2 cannot be checked, as there is no DNA. CDR3 length: 14 residues. Germline values: CDR1 SGHVS, CDR2 FNYEAQ.

The chain employs TRBV12-2 and TRBJ1-5; the D gene TCRdb calls, TRBD1, cannot be checked with no DNA. TRBV12-2 is assigned pseudogene status. CDR3 size: 16 residues. CDR3 amino acids: CASRIGGDPFNQPQHF.

J is TRBJ2-1 and V is TRBV12-3 or TRBV12-4. The CDR3 covers 17 residues. CDR3 amino acids: CASSLFERRNSYNEQFF.

This rearrangement joins TRBV7-9 to TRBJ2-1; the D gene TCRdb calls, TRBD1, cannot be checked with no DNA. Germline loops: CDR1 SEHNR, CDR2 FQNEAQ (reference sequence). This CDR3 is 15 amino acids long. CDR3 region: CASSLVPGQGTEQFF.

The rearrangement joins TRBV21-1 to TRBJ2-5; TCRdb selects TRBD1, and the lack of DNA leaves this call unchecked. TRBV21-1 is an annotated pseudogene. This CDR3 contains 16 residues. The CDR3 loop is CASSNPGGLGGETQYF.

The rearrangement links TRBV23-1 to TRBJ2-7; the TCRdb call, TRBD1, lacks DNA for checking. TRBV23-1 is treated as an ORF (open reading frame) with a function not yet certain. The CDR3 runs 15 residues. CDR3 loop: CASSQSEGPGNEQYF.

The gene calls are TRBV5-1 and TRBJ1-4; TCRdb calls TRBD1, which cannot be checked without DNA. Germline CDR1 SGHRS, CDR2 YFSETQ. The CDR3 loop spans 15 amino acids. The CDR3 loop reads CASSLDGTANEKLFF.

This rearrangement joins TRBV6-2 or TRBV6-3 to TRBJ2-1; TCRdb designates TRBD2, a call that cannot be tested without DNA. The CDR3 is 15 residues long. Germline V gene data show CDR1 as MNHEY and CDR2 as SVGEGT. CDR3 sequence: CASSFPLALGNEQFF.

This sequence joins TRBV10-3 and TRBJ2-1. Looked up from germline, CDR1 is ENHRY and CDR2 is SYGVKD. The CDR3 is made up of 16 amino acids. This CDR3 reads CAISEEKVSNYNEQFF.

The V call is TRBV11-3, the J call TRBJ2-5; TCRdb gives TRBD1 as the D gene, but with no DNA this cannot be confirmed. The CDR3 length is 15 residues. Germline CDR1 and CDR2: SGHNT and YENEEA. CDR3 protein: CASSLPRGGEETQYF.

The chain carries TRBV2 and TRBJ2-7; the TRBD2 assignment by TCRdb is unverifiable without DNA. This CDR3 is 13 amino acids long. CDR1 is SNHLY and CDR2 is FYNNEI in the germline V gene. The CDR3: CASGLAGRYEQYF. The variable domain in full, completed from reference TRBV2 and TRBJ2-7, reads EPEVTQTPSHQVTQMGQEVILRCVPISNHLYFYWYRQILGQKVEFLVSFYNNEISEKSEIFDDQFSVERPDGSNFTLKIRSTKLEDSAMYFCASGLAGRYEQYFGPGTRLTVT.

V is TRBV5-6 and J is TRBJ2-1; the TRBD2 assignment by TCRdb is unverifiable without DNA. Germline CDR1 SGHDT, CDR2 YYEEEE. The CDR3 contains 17 residues. CDR3 in amino acids: CASSLGASGRARDEQFF.

The V gene is TRBV7-6, the J gene TRBJ2-2; TCRdb selects TRBD1, and the lack of DNA leaves this call unchecked. The CDR3 consists of 16 residues. Germline V lookup: CDR1 SGHVS, CDR2 FNYEAQ. This CDR3 reads CASNTILGGNTGELFF.